This TCR beta chain was obtained from a study of T cell responses to AZD1222 COVID-19 vaccine. General observations from the study: Repertoire sampling happened only post peak T cell response. Spike-specific TCR repertoires showed rising breadth and depth after two AZD1222 doses.

The analysis combined second doses at about 4 or about 12 weeks. A word on this clone: Its antigen is unknown.

The protocol was immunoSEQ multiplex PCR, while the TCRdb copy is restricted to in-frame clones and leaves out a portion. This sample yields 180,000 or so clones, of which 88% are seen a single time; roughly 27% belongs to the top ten. The CDR3 covers 14 residues. The V and J ends lost 7 bases and 2 bases respectively, with 15 bases between them. Germline CDR1 reads MDHEN; CDR2 reads SYDVKM. The sequencing here drew on peripheral blood, taken 28 days after the second AZD1222 dose. This receptor was taken from an adult who received the AZD1222 COVID-19 vaccine. J is TRBJ2-7 and V is TRBV28, with D possibly being TRBD2 (5 bases). The chain's CDR3 is CASTSGSGPYEQYF. The DNA of the CDR3 is TGTGCCAGCACCTCGGGGTCCGGGCCCTACGAGCAGTACTTC.